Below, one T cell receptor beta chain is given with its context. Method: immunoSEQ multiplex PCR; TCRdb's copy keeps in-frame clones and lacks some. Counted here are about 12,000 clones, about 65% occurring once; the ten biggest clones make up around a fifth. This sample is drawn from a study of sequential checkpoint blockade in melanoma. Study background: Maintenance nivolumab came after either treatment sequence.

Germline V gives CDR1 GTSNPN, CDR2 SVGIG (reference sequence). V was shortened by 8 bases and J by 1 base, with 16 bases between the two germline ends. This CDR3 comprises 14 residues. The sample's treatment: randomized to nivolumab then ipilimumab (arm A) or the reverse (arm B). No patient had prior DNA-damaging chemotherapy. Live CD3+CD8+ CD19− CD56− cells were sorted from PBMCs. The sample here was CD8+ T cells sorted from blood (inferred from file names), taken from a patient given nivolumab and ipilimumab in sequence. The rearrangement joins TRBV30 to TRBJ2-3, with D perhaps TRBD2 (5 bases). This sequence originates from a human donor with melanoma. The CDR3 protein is CARTVGMRTDTQYF. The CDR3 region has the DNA TGTGCCCGGACTGTCGGGATGCGCACAGATACGCAGTATTTT.